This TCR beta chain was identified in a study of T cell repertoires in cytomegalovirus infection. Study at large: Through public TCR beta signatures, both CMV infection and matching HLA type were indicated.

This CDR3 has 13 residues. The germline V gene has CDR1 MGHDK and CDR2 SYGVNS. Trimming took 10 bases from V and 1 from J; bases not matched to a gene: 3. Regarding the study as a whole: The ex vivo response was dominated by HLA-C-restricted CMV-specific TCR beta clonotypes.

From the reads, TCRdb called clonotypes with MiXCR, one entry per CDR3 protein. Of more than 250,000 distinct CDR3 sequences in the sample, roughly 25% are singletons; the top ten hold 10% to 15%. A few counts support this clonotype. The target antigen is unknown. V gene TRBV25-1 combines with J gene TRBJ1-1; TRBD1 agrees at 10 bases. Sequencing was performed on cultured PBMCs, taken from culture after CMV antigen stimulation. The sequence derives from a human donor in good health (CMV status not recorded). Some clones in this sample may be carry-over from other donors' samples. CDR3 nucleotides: TGTGCCACCAGACAGGGGGCGAACACTGAAGCTTTCTTT. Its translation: CATRQGANTEAFF.